This T cell receptor beta chain was recovered during a study of cytomegalovirus exposure and HLA in healthy donors. PCR amplification relied on 60 Vbeta primers (plus 13 Jbeta primers). Profiling relied on immunoSEQ multiplex PCR, and the TCRdb table lists in-frame clones only, not all of them. The sample contains 130,000 or so clones, approximately 88% of which appear only once. The V end was cut by 2 bases, the J end by 8 bases, with 12 bases between. CDR1 MNHEY and CDR2 SMNVEV come from the germline V gene (reference sequence). The CDR3 has 13 residues. This clone is a singleton in its sample. The source of this sequence is a woman in her thirties or forties in good health and CMV-seronegative. This chain joins TRBV27 and TRBJ1-2, with unresolved D. The sequenced sample consisted of PBMCs. The CDR3 is CASSLNLGGGYTF. CDR3 sequence (DNA): TGTGCCAGCAGTTTAAACCTCGGAGGGGGCTACACCTTC.